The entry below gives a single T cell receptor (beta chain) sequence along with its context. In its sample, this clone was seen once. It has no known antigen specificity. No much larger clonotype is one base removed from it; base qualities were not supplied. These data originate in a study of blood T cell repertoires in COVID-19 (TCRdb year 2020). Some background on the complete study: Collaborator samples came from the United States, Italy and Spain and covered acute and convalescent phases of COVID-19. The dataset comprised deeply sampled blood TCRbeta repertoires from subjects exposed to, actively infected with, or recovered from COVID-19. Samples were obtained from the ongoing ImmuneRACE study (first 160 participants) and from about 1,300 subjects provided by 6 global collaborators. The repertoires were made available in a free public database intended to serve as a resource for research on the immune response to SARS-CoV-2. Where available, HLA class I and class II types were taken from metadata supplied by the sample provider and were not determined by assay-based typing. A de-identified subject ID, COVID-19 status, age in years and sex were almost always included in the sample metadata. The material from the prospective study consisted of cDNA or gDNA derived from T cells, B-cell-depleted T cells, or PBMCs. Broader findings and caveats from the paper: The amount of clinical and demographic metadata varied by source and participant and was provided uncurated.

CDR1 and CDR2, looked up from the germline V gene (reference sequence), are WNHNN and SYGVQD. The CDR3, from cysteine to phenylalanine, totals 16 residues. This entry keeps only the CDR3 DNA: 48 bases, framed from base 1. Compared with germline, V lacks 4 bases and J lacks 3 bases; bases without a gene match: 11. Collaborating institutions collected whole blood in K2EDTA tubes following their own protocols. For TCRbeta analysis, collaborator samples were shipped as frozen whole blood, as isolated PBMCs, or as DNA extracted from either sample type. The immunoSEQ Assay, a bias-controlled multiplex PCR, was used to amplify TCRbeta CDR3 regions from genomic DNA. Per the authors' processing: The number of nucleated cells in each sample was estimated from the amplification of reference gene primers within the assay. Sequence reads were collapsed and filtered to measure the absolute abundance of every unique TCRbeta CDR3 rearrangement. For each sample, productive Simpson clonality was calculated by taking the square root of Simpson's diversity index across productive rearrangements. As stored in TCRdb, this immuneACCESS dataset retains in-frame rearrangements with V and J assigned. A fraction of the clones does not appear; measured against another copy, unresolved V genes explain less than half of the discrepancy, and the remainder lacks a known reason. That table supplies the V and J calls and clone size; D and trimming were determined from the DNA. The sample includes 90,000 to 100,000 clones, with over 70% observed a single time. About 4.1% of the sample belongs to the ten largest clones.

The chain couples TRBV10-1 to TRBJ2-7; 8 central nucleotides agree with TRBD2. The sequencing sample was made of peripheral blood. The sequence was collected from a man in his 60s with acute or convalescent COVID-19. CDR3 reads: CASSGGRTSPIYEQYF. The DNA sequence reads TGCGCCAGCAGTGGGGGTAGGACTAGCCCTATCTACGAGCAGTACTTC.